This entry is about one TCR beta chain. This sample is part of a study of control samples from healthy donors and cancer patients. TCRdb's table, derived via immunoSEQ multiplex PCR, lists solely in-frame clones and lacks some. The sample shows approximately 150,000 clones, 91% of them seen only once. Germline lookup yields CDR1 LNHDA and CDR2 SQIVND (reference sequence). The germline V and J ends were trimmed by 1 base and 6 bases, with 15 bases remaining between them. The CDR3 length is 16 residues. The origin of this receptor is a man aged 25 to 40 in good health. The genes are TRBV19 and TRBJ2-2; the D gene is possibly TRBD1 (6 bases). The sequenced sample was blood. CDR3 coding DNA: TGTGCCAGTAGTATAGTCCAGGGGCGTAAAGCCGGGGAGCTGTTTTTT. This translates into CASSIVQGRKAGELFF.